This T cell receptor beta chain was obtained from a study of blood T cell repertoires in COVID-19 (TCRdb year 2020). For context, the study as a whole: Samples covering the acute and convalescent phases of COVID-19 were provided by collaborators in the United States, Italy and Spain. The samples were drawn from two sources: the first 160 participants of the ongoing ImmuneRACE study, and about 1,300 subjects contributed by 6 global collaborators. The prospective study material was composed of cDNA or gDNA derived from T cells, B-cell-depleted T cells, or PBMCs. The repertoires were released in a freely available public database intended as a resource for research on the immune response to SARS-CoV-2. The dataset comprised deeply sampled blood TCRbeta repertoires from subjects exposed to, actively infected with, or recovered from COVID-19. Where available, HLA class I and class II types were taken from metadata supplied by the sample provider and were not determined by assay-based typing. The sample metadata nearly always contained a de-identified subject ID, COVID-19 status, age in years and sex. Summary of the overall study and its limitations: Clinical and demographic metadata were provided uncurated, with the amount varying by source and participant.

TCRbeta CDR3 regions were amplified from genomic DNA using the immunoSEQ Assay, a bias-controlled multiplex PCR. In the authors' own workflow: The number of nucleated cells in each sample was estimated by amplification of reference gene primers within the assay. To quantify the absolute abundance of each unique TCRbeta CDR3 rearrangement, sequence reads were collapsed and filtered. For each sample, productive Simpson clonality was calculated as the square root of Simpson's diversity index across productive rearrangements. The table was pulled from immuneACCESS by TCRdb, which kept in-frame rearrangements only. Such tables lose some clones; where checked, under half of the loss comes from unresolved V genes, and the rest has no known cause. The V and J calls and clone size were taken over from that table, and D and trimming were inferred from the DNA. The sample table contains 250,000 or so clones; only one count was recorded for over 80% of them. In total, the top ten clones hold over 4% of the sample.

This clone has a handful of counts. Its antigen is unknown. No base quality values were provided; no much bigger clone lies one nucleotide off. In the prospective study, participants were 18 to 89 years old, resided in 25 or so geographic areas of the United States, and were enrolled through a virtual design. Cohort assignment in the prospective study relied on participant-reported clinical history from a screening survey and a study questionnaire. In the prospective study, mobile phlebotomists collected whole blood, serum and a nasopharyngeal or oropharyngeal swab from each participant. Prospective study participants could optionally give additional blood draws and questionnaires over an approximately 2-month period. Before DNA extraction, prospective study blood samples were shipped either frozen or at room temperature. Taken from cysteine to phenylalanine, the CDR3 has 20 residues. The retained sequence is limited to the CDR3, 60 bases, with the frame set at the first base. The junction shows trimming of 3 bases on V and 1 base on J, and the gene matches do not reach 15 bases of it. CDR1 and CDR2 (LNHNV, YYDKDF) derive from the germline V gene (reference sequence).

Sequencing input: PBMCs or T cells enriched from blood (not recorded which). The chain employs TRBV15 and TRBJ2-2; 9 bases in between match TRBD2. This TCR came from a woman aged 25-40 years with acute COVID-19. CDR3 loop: CATSSIPGLAENWNTGELFF. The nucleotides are TGTGCCACCAGCAGCATCCCGGGACTAGCTGAGAACTGGAACACCGGGGAGCTGTTTTTT.